This T cell receptor (beta chain) was sequenced during a study of shared clonotypes between healthy human individuals (dated by TCRdb to 2018 to 2021). Study-level background: A few men and a couple of women, aged 18 to 49 years, made up the cohort. For each donor, CD4 naive and CD4 memory were each given three plates, CD8 naive was given two plates, and CD8 memory was given one plate. Each donor's leukapheresis produced roughly between about 0.9 and 9.5 billion PBMCs. To increase sequencing depth and limit assay-specific biases, TCR repertoire library preparation and sequencing were carried out by different laboratories using diverse techniques. Blood TCR repertoires of about 5 healthy adults were deeply sequenced to estimate repertoire size and the extent of clonotype sharing between individuals.

General conclusions and limits of the study: Higher generation probabilities were observed for clonotypes shared by all four sorted-subset donors than for non-shared clonotypes. Pairwise subsampling indicated that sequencing depth was expected to affect the degree of clonotype sharing among donors. Rarefaction of sorted-subset datasets indicated incomplete sequencing despite the large sequencing depth. Sampling was restricted to blood, and TCR repertoires in tissue are likely to differ from TCR repertoires in blood. Because the study included only a small number of donors, the genetic and exposure-history diversity represented was limited. Estimated clonotype richness was generally larger for naive than for memory subsets. Across a handful of donors, 4.5% to 6.5% of naive CD4, more than 3% of naive CD8, around 2.5% of memory CD4, and approximately 0.4% of memory CD8 clonotypes were shared.

The donors were healthy, HIV-negative adults with no recently reported acute infections or vaccinations. Only Caucasian adults living in Nashville, Tennessee, USA were represented among the donors. CD8 memory samples were composed of magnetically selected CD45RO+ cells combined with CCR7-negative CD45RA+ effector memory (TemRA) cells. After blood collection by leukapheresis, PBMCs were isolated using Ficoll-Histopaque density gradient centrifugation and then cryopreserved in the vapor phase of liquid nitrogen. Analytical flow cytometry was used to check the purity and quantity of every magnetically sorted T cell population. From each sorted fraction, genomic DNA was isolated and quantified by UV absorbance on a Nanodrop 2000c. Comments on this clone: Its antigen target is currently unknown. The record has no base qualities; no much larger clone is one base away.

Using the deep immunoSEQ assay, multiplex PCR amplified TCR CDR3 regions from genomic DNA. Extracted genomic DNA from each cell subset was distributed evenly across all wells of several immunoSEQ 96-well plates, and each plate was treated as a replicate. For sorted subsets, approximately 190 ng genomic DNA, equal to some 30,000 T cell genomes, was loaded into each replicate PCR. The purified libraries were quantified using a Qubit 3.0 fluorometer, sized with a Bioanalyzer 2100, and then quantified again using the KAPA Library Quantification kit. A separate single-read 150-cycle Illumina NextSeq 550 flow cell was used to sequence each immunoSEQ 96-well plate. From the authors' description of their analysis: Because the immunoSEQ output included only junctional sequences and no quality scores, the filtering could not be the same as the filtering used for full-length reads. Sequences were annotated with PyIR, a Python wrapper for IgBLAST v1.9, and V/J genes and CDR3 were assigned using IMGT germline references. Reads were removed for weak V/J assignments (E-value above 1e-6), missing CDR3, stop codons, out-of-frame junctions, or ambiguous translated residues. V3J clonotypes were defined as sequences sharing an identical inferred V gene, J gene, and CDR3 amino acid sequence. Percentage overlap between repertoires was computed as shared unique clonotypes divided by the size of the smaller repertoire. RTK rarefaction, the Chao1 estimator, and Recon v2.1 estimates of unobserved clonotypes were used to assess repertoire richness. For all TCRbeta clonotypes obtained by the gDNA method from four donors, generation probabilities were computed with OLGA. The table comes from immuneACCESS by way of TCRdb, which keeps in-frame sequences with V and J called. Part of the clones is missing from these tables; in studies checked, under half for an unresolved V gene and the rest for unknown reasons. D and trimming come from the DNA, and the V and J calls and clone size come from that table. The sample records 650,000 to 700,000 clones, less than 95% of which are singletons. The top ten clones comprise 34% of the sample.

Material: memory CD8+ T cells from PBMCs. The sample's cell subset or site label is to be understood as: CD45RO+ cells pooled with CCR7-negative TemRA cells. This clonotype originated in a man younger than 35 in good health. Some clones in this sample may be carry-over from other donors' samples.

The CDR3 amino acid sequence is: CASSQEGGTQPQHF. The DNA sequence is given as TGCGCCAGCAGCCAAGAAGGTGGCACTCAGCCCCAGCATTTT. In this chain, TRBV4-1 is recombined with TRBJ1-5; the D gene is unclear. The trim is 0 bases for V and 6 bases for J, with a gap of 9 bases between the germline ends. Taken from cysteine to phenylalanine, the CDR3 has 14 residues. The entry retains the CDR3 DNA only, 42 bases that are in frame from base 1. The germline V gene yields MGHRA for CDR1 and YSYEKL for CDR2.